This T cell receptor (beta chain) was documented in a study of blood T cell repertoires in COVID-19. Some clones are missing from TCRdb's copy, which holds only in-frame ones; the method was immunoSEQ multiplex PCR. This sample has a few hundred thousand clones, with around 87% found just once. This clone has just a few counts. Germline lookup yields CDR1 LNHDA and CDR2 SQIVND (reference sequence). The CDR3 runs to 15 residues. J was trimmed by 9 bases and V by 2 bases; bases with no gene match: 9. Sequenced input: PBMCs or T cells enriched from blood (not recorded which). The V gene is TRBV19, the J gene TRBJ2-1; 8 nucleotides line up with TRBD2. The clonotype comes from a young woman with acute COVID-19. This CDR3 is CASSIRTSWEGEQFF. The CDR3 coding sequence is TGTGCCAGTAGTATAAGGACTAGCTGGGAGGGTGAGCAGTTCTTC.